The clone carrying this T cell receptor beta chain showed up just a few times. The antigen remains unidentified. Healthy Caucasian individuals made up all the donors. This entry comes from a study of identical twins. The study, taken as a whole, reports: Findings came from cross-sectional statistics, without long-term follow-up of donors.

Unique molecular identifiers were present on the cDNA, which also gained a universal primer site by template switching. Each CDR3 protein gets one entry after TCRdb re-called the 5' RACE reads with MiXCR. This sample has approximately 550,000 distinct CDR3 sequences, with about 22% found just once. These data were likewise used in another study, on yellow fever vaccine responses in identical twins.

This TCR was recovered from a woman aged 18-30 years in good health. The sequenced material came from CD4+ T cells sorted from blood.

The CDR3 coding sequence is TGTGCCAGCAGCAAAGGACAAAAACTGTTTTTT. It translates to CASSKGQKLFF. This chain uses TRBV21-1 with TRBJ1-4. TRBV21-1 represents a pseudogene. The CDR3 loop spans 11 amino acids.